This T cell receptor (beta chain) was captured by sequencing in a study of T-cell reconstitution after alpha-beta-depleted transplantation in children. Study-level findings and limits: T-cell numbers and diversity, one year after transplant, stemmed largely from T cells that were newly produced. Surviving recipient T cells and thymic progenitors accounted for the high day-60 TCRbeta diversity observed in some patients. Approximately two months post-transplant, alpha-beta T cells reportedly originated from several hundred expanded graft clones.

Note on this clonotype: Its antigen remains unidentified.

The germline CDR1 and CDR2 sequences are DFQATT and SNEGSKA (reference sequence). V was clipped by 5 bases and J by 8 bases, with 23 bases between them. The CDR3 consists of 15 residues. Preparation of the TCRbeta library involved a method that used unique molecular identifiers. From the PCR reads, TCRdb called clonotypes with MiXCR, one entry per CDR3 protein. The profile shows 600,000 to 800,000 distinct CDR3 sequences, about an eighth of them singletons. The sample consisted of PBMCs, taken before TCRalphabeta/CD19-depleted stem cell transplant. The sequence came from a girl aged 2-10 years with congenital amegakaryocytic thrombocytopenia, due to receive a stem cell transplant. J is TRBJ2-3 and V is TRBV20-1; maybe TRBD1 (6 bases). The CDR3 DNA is TGCAGTGCTTTATACCGACGAAATAGGGACACTACGCAGTATTTT. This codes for CSALYRRNRDTTQYF.